These 26 T cell receptor beta chains share one sample of origin, sequenced in a study of control samples from healthy donors and cancer patients. Repertoires were generated with immunoSEQ multiplex PCR, while TCRdb's copy carries only in-frame clones and drops some. The table has 110,000 to 150,000 clones, 80% to 95% seen once. The sequenced sample was blood. These receptors all stem from a man under 40 in good health.

The V and J genes are TRBV6-5 and TRBJ2-7; TRBD1 agrees at 9 bases. This CDR3 has 14 residues. Germline V lookup: CDR1 MNHEY, CDR2 SVGAGI. The ends lost 5 bases at V and 6 bases at J; junction bases unmatched: 8. CDR3 amino acids: CASSPRQGVGEQYF. DNA of the CDR3: TGTGCCAGCAGTCCCCGACAGGGGGTCGGCGAGCAGTACTTC.

The chain joins TRBV5-1 to TRBJ2-1; 11 bases align to TRBD2. From germline, CDR1 is SGHRS and CDR2 YFSETQ. V trimming: 7 bases; J trimming: 0 bases; junction bases outside the gene matches: 9. CDR3 length: 17 amino acids. DNA for the CDR3: TGCGCCAGCGGAATTGGACTAGCGGGCAACTCCTACAATGAGCAGTTCTTC. The encoded protein is CASGIGLAGNSYNEQFF.

The chain links TRBV21-1 to TRBJ1-2. TRBV21-1 is an annotated pseudogene. The CDR3 is 16 amino acids. The CDR3 bases are TGTGCCAGCGGGTCGGGTAGAGGGCTTTCTAACTATGGCTACACCTTC. This encodes CASGSGRGLSNYGYTF.

The rearrangement joins TRBV12-3 or TRBV12-4 to TRBJ2-7, with D uncertain. The V end lost 1 base, the J end lost 3 bases, and 7 bases lay between the germline ends. This CDR3 region has 13 residues. The CDR3 reads CASSLEEDYEQYF. In DNA form, the CDR3 reads TGTGCCAGCAGTTTAGAGGAAGACTACGAGCAGTACTTC.

CDR3 region: CASSAGQGLPYEQYF. Written as DNA, the CDR3 is TGTGCCAGCTCAGCTGGACAGGGGCTACCCTACGAGCAGTACTTC. V usage is TRBV18 and J usage is TRBJ2-7; 9 bases map to TRBD1. There are 15 residues in the CDR3. Per germline, CDR1 KGHSH and CDR2 LQKENI. Trimming at V came to 5 bases and at J to 2 bases, leaving 7 bases not matched to a gene.

The chain employs TRBV28 and TRBJ1-1; TRBD1 matches 7 bases. The CDR3 spans 13 residues. Germline trimming cut 5 bases from V and 6 bases from J; bases unmatched to any gene: 6. Germline loops: CDR1 MDHEN, CDR2 SYDVKM. CDR3 sequence: CASSGQGVPEAFF. The CDR3 region has the DNA TGTGCCAGCAGTGGTCAGGGGGTTCCTGAAGCTTTCTTT.

This CDR3 reads CASSSTGQYSGNTIYF. In DNA, the CDR3 is TGTGCCAGCAGCTCCACGGGACAGTACTCTGGAAACACCATATATTTT. This chain links TRBV5-6 with TRBJ1-3, with 7 bases identical to TRBD1. Germline assignment: CDR1 SGHDT and CDR2 YYEEEE. V shed 3 bases, J shed 0 bases, and the junction held 6 bases outside the gene matches. The CDR3 spans 16 residues.

A few counts support this clone. The chain uses TRBV4-3 and TRBJ2-1, with D unclear. Per the germline V gene, CDR1 is LGHNA and CDR2 is YSLEER. The CDR3 is 21 residues long. Trimming took 1 base from V and 0 from J, leaving 25 bases between them. CDR3 nucleotide sequence: TGCGCCAGCAGCCAAGTGAACTGGACGGTCCTACGGAGTCTCTCCTACAATGAGCAGTTCTTC. Residues: CASSQVNWTVLRSLSYNEQFF.

The genes are TRBV9 and TRBJ2-3; D uncertain. This CDR3 contains 12 residues. Trimming cost V 1 base and J 4 bases, with 4 bases left between them. Germline lookup yields CDR1 SGDLS and CDR2 YYNGEE. CDR3 DNA: TGTGCCAGCAGCGTAAGGGCAGATACGCAGTATTTT. Translated, it gives CASSVRADTQYF. Full variable domain (rest looked up from reference TRBV9 and TRBJ2-3): DSGVTQTPKHLITATGQRVTLRCSPRSGDLSVYWYQQSLDQGLQFLIQYYNGEERAKGNILERFSAQQFPDLHSELNLSSLELGDSALYFCASSVRADTQYFGPGTRLTVL.

This clone was seen only a few times. The chain couples TRBV18 to TRBJ1-1; D ambiguous. Germline loops: CDR1 KGHSH, CDR2 LQKENI. This CDR3 comprises 15 residues. V lost 3 bases and J 2 bases, leaving 13 bases between the germline ends. CDR3 in DNA: TGTGCCAGCTCACCCCCCCGGACCCAAAACACTGAAGCTTTCTTT. As protein: CASSPPRTQNTEAFF.

CDR3 nucleotide sequence: TGTGCCAGCACGAGTGGGGGGAGCTCCTACGAGCAGTACTTC. Amino acids: CASTSGGSSYEQYF. The chain combines TRBV28 with TRBJ2-7, with D possibly TRBD2 on 6 matching bases. In germline, CDR1 is MDHEN, CDR2 SYDVKM. This CDR3 has 14 amino acids. The V end lost 7 bases, the J end lost 0 bases, and 13 bases lay between the germline ends.

The J gene is TRBJ2-1, the V gene TRBV4-1, with TRBD2 matching over 11 bases. The germline V gene encodes CDR1 MGHRA and CDR2 YSYEKL. The V segment lost 1 base and the J segment 14 bases; nucleotides outside the gene matches: 7. The CDR3 covers 14 residues. CDR3 nucleotides: TGCGCCAGCAGCCAAGGACTAGCGGGGTGGGTTAAGTTCTTC. This codes for CASSQGLAGWVKFF.

The chain joins TRBV5-8 to TRBJ1-1; maybe TRBD1 (6 bases). Deletions cut 0 bases from V and 4 bases from J, with 10 bases between. Germline CDR1 reads SGHTS; CDR2 reads YDEGEE. There are 14 residues in the CDR3. Here the CDR3 reads CASSLATGPTEAFF. In DNA form, the CDR3 reads TGTGCCAGCAGCTTGGCCACAGGGCCCACTGAAGCTTTCTTT.

Comments on this clone: One end of the junction varies from germline; a read error may be responsible. The chain employs TRBV4-2 and TRBJ2-3; TRBD1 or TRBD2 may be the D gene (7 bases each). This CDR3 is built from 13 residues. Germline assignment: CDR1 LGHNA and CDR2 YNFKEQ. The CDR3 region is CASSQLLTGTIHF. The DNA of the CDR3 is TGTGCCAGCAGCCAGCTGTTGACAGGGACTATACATTTT.

The chain couples TRBV6-2 or TRBV6-3 to TRBJ2-1; D might be TRBD1 (6 bases). V shed 4 bases and J shed 1 base, with 14 bases lying between them. The CDR3 is made up of 16 amino acids. Germline CDR1 MNHEY, CDR2 SVGEGT. CDR3 sequence: CASSSRTVLSYNEQFF. CDR3 coding DNA: TGTGCCAGCAGTTCCCGGACAGTTTTGTCCTACAATGAGCAGTTCTTC.

CDR3 sequence reads: CASTQQGRGNQPQHF. For the CDR3, the DNA is TGTGCCAGCACCCAACAGGGAAGAGGCAATCAGCCCCAGCATTTT. V usage is TRBV28 and J usage is TRBJ1-5; TRBD1 might be the D (6 bases). Deletions cut 7 bases from V and 2 bases from J, with 15 bases between. The CDR3 is made up of 15 amino acids. The V gene's germline CDR1 is MDHEN and CDR2 SYDVKM. The whole variable domain, filled in from reference TRBV28 and TRBJ1-5, reads DVKVTQSSRYLVKRTGEKVFLECVQDMDHENMFWYRQDPGLGLRLIYFSYDVKMKEKGDIPEGYSVSREKKERFSLILESASTNQTSMYLCASTQQGRGNQPQHFGDGTRLSIL.

The J gene is TRBJ1-5, the V gene TRBV5-6, with D unresolved. Germline V gene lookup returns CDR1 SGHDT and CDR2 YYEEEE. Trimming removed 1 base from V and 5 bases from J, with 10 bases in between. This CDR3 is 14 amino acids long. The CDR3 DNA reads TGTGCCAGCAGCTTGTTCCGCCTGGATCAGCCCCAGCATTTT. This translates into CASSLFRLDQPQHF.

The genes are TRBV19 and TRBJ2-1, with 8 bases lining up with TRBD2. V shed 8 bases, J shed 16 bases, and the junction held 13 bases outside the gene matches. CDR3 length equals 12 residues. Germline CDR1 and CDR2: LNHDA and SQIVND (reference sequence). This chain's CDR3 is CASGGEREPPFF. DNA of the CDR3: TGTGCCAGTGGTGGGGAGCGGGAGCCGCCTTTCTTC.

The chain combines TRBV30 with TRBJ1-2, with D perhaps TRBD1 (6 bases). Germline V gene lookup returns CDR1 GTSNPN and CDR2 SVGIG (reference sequence). Between the trimmed V and J ends, which lost 2 bases and 5 bases, there was a span of 15 bases. This CDR3 contains 14 residues. In DNA, the CDR3 is TGTGCCTGGAGTCGATTGACAGGACCTTATGGCTACACCTTC. Amino acids: CAWSRLTGPYGYTF.

The V call is TRBV7-2, the J call TRBJ1-3; TRBD1 is a possible D gene (5 bases). This CDR3 has 15 amino acids. Trimming cost V 2 bases and J 0 bases, with 8 bases left between them. Germline V gene data show CDR1 as SGHTA and CDR2 as FQGNSA. The CDR3 region is CASSLTGGSGNTIYF. CDR3 nucleotides: TGTGCCAGCAGCTTAACGGGGGGCTCTGGAAACACCATATATTTT.

This chain connects TRBV2 to TRBJ1-1; 7 bases agree with TRBD1. Germline CDR1 SNHLY, CDR2 FYNNEI. Losses at the gene ends were 5 bases for V and 3 bases for J; bases not matched to a gene: 18. This CDR3 contains 18 residues. The CDR3 loop is CASSLRPPVTGYDTEAFF. DNA of the CDR3: TGTGCCAGCAGTTTAAGGCCCCCTGTGACAGGGTATGACACTGAAGCTTTCTTT.

The V gene is TRBV11-3, the J gene TRBJ2-3, with TRBD1 matching 7 bases. V trimming: 1 base; J trimming: 2 bases; junction bases outside the gene matches: 3. This CDR3 comprises 15 residues. CDR1 is SGHNT, CDR2 YENEEA, per germline. CDR3 nucleotides: TGTGCCAGCAGCTTAGGAGGGGGCGACACAGATACGCAGTATTTT. Its translation: CASSLGGGDTDTQYF.

This clone was seen once. CDR3 DNA: TGTGCCACCAGCAGATCACTGAGCACAGATACGCAGTATTTT. It translates to CATSRSLSTDTQYF. The chain has TRBV15 and TRBJ2-3; D is unclear. Germline lookup yields CDR1 LNHNV and CDR2 YYDKDF (reference sequence). This CDR3 has 14 amino acids. The V and J ends lost 2 bases and 0 bases respectively, with 6 bases between them.

The chain carries TRBV5-1 and TRBJ2-3; no firm D call. The CDR3 runs to 14 residues. Per the germline V gene, CDR1 is SGHRS and CDR2 is YFSETQ. V lost 0 bases, J lost 2 bases, and 7 bases lay in between. CDR3 sequence (DNA): TGCGCCAGCAGCTTGGGTCAATTCACAGATACGCAGTATTTT. It translates to CASSLGQFTDTQYF.

J is TRBJ2-3 and V is TRBV6-2 or TRBV6-3; TRBD2 aligns across 10 bases. CDR1 and CDR2 (germline): MNHEY, SVGEGT. The CDR3 is made up of 18 amino acids. Trimming removed 3 bases from V and 0 bases from J; junction bases left unmatched: 9. CDR3 sequence: CASSYPSGRAISTDTQYF. CDR3 bases: TGTGCCAGCAGTTATCCTAGCGGGAGAGCTATTAGCACAGATACGCAGTATTTT.

This clone was seen just once. This chain uses TRBV27 with TRBJ2-7, with unresolved D. From germline, CDR1 is MNHEY and CDR2 SMNVEV (reference sequence). The CDR3 extends over 15 amino acids. Trimming stripped 2 bases from V and 3 bases from J, with 14 bases between. The CDR3 reads CASSLILGKGYEQYF. CDR3 in DNA: TGTGCCAGCAGTTTAATTCTCGGAAAGGGCTACGAGCAGTACTTC.